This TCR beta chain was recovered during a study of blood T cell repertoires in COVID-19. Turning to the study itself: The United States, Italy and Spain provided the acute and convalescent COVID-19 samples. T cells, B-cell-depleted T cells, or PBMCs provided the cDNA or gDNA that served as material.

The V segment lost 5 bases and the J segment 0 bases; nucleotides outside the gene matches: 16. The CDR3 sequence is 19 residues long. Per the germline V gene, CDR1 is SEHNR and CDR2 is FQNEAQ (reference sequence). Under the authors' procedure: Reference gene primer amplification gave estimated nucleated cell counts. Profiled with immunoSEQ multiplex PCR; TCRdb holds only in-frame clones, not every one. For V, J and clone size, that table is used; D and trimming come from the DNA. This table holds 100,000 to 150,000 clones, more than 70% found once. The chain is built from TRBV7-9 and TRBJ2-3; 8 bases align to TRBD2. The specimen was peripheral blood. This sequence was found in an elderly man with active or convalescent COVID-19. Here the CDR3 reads CASSPSIRGGSTSTDTQYF. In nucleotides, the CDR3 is TGTGCCAGCAGCCCGTCGATTCGGGGGGGGTCTACTAGCACAGATACGCAGTATTTT. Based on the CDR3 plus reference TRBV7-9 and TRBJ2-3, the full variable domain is DTGVSQNPRHKITKRGQNVTFRCDPISEHNRLYWYRQTLGQGPEFLTYFQNEAQLEKSRLLSDRFSAERPKGSFSTLEIQRTEQGDSAMYLCASSPSIRGGSTSTDTQYFGPGTRLTVL.